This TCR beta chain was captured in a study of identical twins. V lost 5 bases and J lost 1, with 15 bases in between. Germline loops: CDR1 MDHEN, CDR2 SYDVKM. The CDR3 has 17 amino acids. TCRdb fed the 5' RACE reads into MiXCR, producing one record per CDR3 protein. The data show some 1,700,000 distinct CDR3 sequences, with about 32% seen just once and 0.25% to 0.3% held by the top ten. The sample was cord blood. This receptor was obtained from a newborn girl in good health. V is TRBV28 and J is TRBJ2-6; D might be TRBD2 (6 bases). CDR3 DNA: TGTGCCAGCAGTCCCGGGACTGGGCTTTCTGGGGCCAACGTCCTGACTTTC. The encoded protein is CASSPGTGLSGANVLTF.